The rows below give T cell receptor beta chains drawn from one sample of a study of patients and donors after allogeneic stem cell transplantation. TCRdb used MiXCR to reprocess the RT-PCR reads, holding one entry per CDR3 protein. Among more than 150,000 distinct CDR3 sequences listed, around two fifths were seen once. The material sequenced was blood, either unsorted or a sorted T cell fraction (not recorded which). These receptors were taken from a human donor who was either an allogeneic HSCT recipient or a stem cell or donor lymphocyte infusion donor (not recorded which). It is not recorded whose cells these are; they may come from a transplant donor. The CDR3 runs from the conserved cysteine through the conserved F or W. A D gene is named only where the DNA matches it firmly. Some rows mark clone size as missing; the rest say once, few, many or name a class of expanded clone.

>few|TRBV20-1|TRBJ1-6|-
TGCAGTGCTAGCCGGGGGATGAGGGATTCACCCCTCCACTTT
CSASRGMRDSPLHF
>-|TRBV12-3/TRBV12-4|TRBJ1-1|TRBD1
TGTGCCAGCAGTTTGTCCGGGACAGGGTTCGCCCTCTTT
CASSLSGTGFALF
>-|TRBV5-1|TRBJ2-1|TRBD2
TGCGCCAGCAGCTCCAAGCGGGAAATTATCTCCTACAATGAGCAGTTCTTC
CASSSKREIISYNEQFF
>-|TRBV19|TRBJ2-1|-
TGTGCCAGTAGCCGACAAAACAGGGTTCGCTCTAATGAGCAGTTCTTC
CASSRQNRVRSNEQFF
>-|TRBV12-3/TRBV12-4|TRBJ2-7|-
TGTGCCAGCAGACCCAGTATCGCTTACGAGCAGTACTTC
CASRPSIAYEQYF
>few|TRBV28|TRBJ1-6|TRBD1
TGTGCCAGCAGTCCCCGGGACAGGGTCCGTTCACCCCTCCACTTT
CASSPRDRVRSPLHF
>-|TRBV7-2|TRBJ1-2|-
TGTGCCAGCAGCCTAGATGAATTGGGCTACACCTTC
CASSLDELGYTF
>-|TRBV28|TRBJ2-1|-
TGTGCCAGCAGTTTCCAATCCATTGGGGACACCAGCTACAATGAGCAGTTCTTC
CASSFQSIGDTSYNEQFF
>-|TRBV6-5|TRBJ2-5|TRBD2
TGTGCCAGCAGGTGGCTAGCGGGAGGGTCCCAGTACTTC
CASRWLAGGSQYF
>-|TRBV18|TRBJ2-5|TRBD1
TGTGCCGCCGCGACAGGGTTTGGAGAGACCCAGTACTTC
CAAATGFGETQYF
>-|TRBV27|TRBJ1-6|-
TGTGCCAGCAGCCGCCTCGAGAAGGATCTGGGGAATTCACCCCTCCACTTT
CASSRLEKDLGNSPLHF
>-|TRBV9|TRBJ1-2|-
TGTGCCAGCAGCGCCTGGACAGCCTATGGCTACACCTTC
CASSAWTAYGYTF
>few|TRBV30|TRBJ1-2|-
TGTGCCTGTCGGACAGTTGATGGCTACACCTTC
CACRTVDGYTF
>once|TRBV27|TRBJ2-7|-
TGTGCCAGCAGTTCCAGGGAAGCCTACGAGCAGTACTTC
CASSSREAYEQYF
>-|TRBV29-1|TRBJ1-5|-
TGCAGCGTTACCGGGACAAATGATCAGCCCCAGCATTTT
CSVTGTNDQPQHF
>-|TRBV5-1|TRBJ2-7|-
TGCGCCAGCAGGACGTTTAACGAGCAGTACTTC
CASRTFNEQYF
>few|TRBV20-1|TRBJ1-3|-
TGCAGTGCTAGAGATAGGCTCACTGGAAACACCATATATTTT
CSARDRLTGNTIYF
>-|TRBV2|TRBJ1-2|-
TGTGCCAGCAGTGAAAGACCTCCCTATGGCTACACCTTC
CASSERPPYGYTF
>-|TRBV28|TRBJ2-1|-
TGTGCCAGCGGCGGAAGACTGGGAAGCTCCTACAATGAGCAGTTCTTC
CASGGRLGSSYNEQFF
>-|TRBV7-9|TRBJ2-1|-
TGTGCCAGCAGCTTAGAGCCGAGGGGCAGGGAAATAGTCCGTGAGCAGTTCTTC
CASSLEPRGREIVREQFF
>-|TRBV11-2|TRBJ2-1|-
TGTGCCAGCAGCTTAGAAGTAAGAGGGTCTTCGTTCTTC
CASSLEVRGSSFF
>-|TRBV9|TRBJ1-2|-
TGTGCCAGCAGCGTAGGGACACCCCCTGGCTATGGCTACACCTTC
CASSVGTPPGYGYTF
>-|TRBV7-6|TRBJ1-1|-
TGTGCCAGCAGCCAATCATGGGGGGGCACTGAAGCTTTCTTT
CASSQSWGGTEAFF
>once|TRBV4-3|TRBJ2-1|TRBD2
TGCGCCAGCAGCCAATCCTTAGCGGGAGTCTACAATGAGCAGTTCTTC
CASSQSLAGVYNEQFF
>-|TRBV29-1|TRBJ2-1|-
TGCAGCGCTCCTGAGGCGGGACAGACCAATGAGCAGTTCTTC
CSAPEAGQTNEQFF
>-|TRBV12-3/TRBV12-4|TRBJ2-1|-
TGTGCCAGCAGTTTAGTATTAGCGGATCACAATGAGCAGTTCTTC
CASSLVLADHNEQFF
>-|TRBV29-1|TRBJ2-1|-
TGCAGCGTCCTAGGGACATCGGATAATAACAATGAGCAGTTCTTC
CSVLGTSDNNNEQFF
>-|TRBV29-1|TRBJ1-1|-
TGCAGCGTTGTCGTGAACACTGAAGCTTTCTTT
CSVVVNTEAFF
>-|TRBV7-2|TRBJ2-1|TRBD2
TGTGCCAGCAGTTCCGGACTAGCGGGAGGGTGGAATGAGCAGTTCTTC
CASSSGLAGGWNEQFF
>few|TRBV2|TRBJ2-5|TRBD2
TGTGCCAGCAAGCCCGGGGGGCAAGAGACCCAGTACTTC
CASKPGGQETQYF
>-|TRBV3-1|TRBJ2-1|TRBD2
TGTGCCAGCAGCCAAGTCGGGTCACTAGCGGGAGGGCCGGGGAATGAGCAGTTCTTC
CASSQVGSLAGGPGNEQFF
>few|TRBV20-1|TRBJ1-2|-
TGCAGTGCTGCCGGGACACCCTATGGCTACACCTTC
CSAAGTPYGYTF
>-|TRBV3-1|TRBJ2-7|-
TGTGCCAGCACCTCCGGCGGGTTAAGGCGCGAGCAGTACTTC
CASTSGGLRREQYF